These T cell receptor beta chains were read from a single sample in a study of T cell changes during pregnancy in multiple sclerosis. Sequencing was performed with immunoSEQ multiplex PCR; in TCRdb, only in-frame clones are kept and a portion is missing. The table records tens of thousands of clones, around 90% of them present only once. The material was CD8+ T cells from peripheral blood mononuclear cells, obtained after pregnancy. The source of these receptors is a female donor with multiple sclerosis, enrolled in a pregnancy study. The CDR3 runs from the conserved cysteine through the conserved F or W. The order of the fields is V gene, D gene, J gene, CDR3 length, clone size, CDR3 protein, CDR3 DNA. The D gene is left open where the match is weak. Where a row states a size, it is once, few, many or the class of an expanded clone; other rows omit it.

TRBV27	TRBD1	TRBJ1-1	13	-	CASSGQGNTEAFF	TGTGCCAGCAGTGGACAGGGGAACACTGAAGCTTTCTTT
TRBV4-2	-	TRBJ2-2	16	-	CASSSIGQGLAGELFF	TGTGCCAGCAGCTCAATCGGACAAGGGCTAGCCGGGGAGCTGTTTTTT
TRBV9	-	TRBJ2-3	11	once	CASSEGDTQYF	TGTGCCAGCAGCGAGGGGGATACGCAGTATTTT
TRBV6-5	-	TRBJ1-1	13	-	CASGNSGSTEAFF	TGTGCCAGCGGCAATTCGGGGAGCACTGAAGCTTTCTTT
TRBV7-2	TRBD1	TRBJ1-1	14	-	CASPTTGGGVGTFF	TGTGCCAGCCCAACTACAGGGGGCGGAGTTGGGACTTTCTTT
TRBV4-2	TRBD1	TRBJ2-5	14	-	CASSQGTDQETQYF	TGTGCCAGCAGCCAGGGGACAGACCAAGAGACCCAGTACTTC
TRBV27	-	TRBJ1-1	11	-	CASRQGTEAFF	TGTGCCAGCAGACAGGGAACTGAAGCTTTCTTT
TRBV10-3	TRBD1	TRBJ1-2	14	-	CAIRGTGYNYGYTF	TGTGCCATCAGGGGGACAGGGTATAACTATGGCTACACCTTC
TRBV5-1	TRBD1	TRBJ1-2	16	-	CASSPGGVGTVYGYTF	TGCGCCAGCAGCCCGGGGGGGGTCGGGACAGTCTATGGCTACACCTTC
TRBV10-3	TRBD1	TRBJ1-5	16	few	CAISESDRRINQPQHF	TGTGCCATCAGTGAGTCGGACAGGCGAATCAATCAGCCCCAGCATTTT
TRBV6-5	-	TRBJ2-5	13	-	CASSYGGWETQYF	TGTGCCAGCAGTTACGGGGGGTGGGAGACCCAGTACTTC
TRBV4-1	-	TRBJ1-1	15	-	CASSQEIIVNTEAFF	TGCGCCAGCAGCCAAGAAATCATTGTGAACACTGAAGCTTTCTTT
TRBV4-1	-	TRBJ2-7	13	-	CASSQGGAYEQYF	TGCGCCAGCAGCCAAGGGGGAGCCTACGAGCAGTACTTC
TRBV4-1	-	TRBJ2-1	16	-	CASSQESDSSYNEQFF	TGCGCCAGCAGCCAAGAGTCCGATAGCTCCTACAATGAGCAGTTCTTC
TRBV7-2	TRBD1	TRBJ1-4	14	-	CASSLWTGNEKLFF	TGTGCCAGCAGCTTATGGACAGGGAATGAAAAACTGTTTTTT
TRBV6-4	TRBD2	TRBJ2-2	17	-	CASSHLGGIKDTGELFF	TGTGCCAGCAGTCATCTGGGGGGGATAAAGGACACCGGGGAGCTGTTTTTT
TRBV5-6	-	TRBJ1-6	17	-	CASSPVPDHSYNSPLHF	TGTGCCAGCAGCCCGGTCCCCGATCACTCCTATAATTCACCCCTCCACTTT
TRBV27	TRBD1	TRBJ1-4	14	-	CASSWDRGDEKLFF	TGTGCCAGCAGTTGGGACAGGGGTGATGAAAAACTGTTTTTT
TRBV6-1	-	TRBJ2-5	16	-	CASSGGRTLGGETQYF	TGTGCCAGCAGTGGGGGGCGGACATTGGGTGGGGAGACCCAGTACTTC
TRBV7-9	TRBD1	TRBJ1-2	13	-	CASSLGTGYGYTF	TGTGCCAGCAGCTTGGGGACAGGGTATGGCTACACCTTC
TRBV19	TRBD1	TRBJ2-2	14	few	CALRGRQNTGELFF	TGTGCCCTTAGGGGGCGGCAGAACACCGGGGAGCTGTTTTTT
TRBV19	-	TRBJ2-7	14	-	CASSSAGSSYEQYF	TGTGCCAGTAGTTCCGCGGGAAGCTCCTACGAGCAGTACTTC
TRBV6-4	TRBD1	TRBJ2-3	15	-	CASTPTGASTDTQYF	TGTGCCAGCACCCCAACAGGGGCTAGCACAGATACGCAGTATTTT
TRBV13	-	TRBJ1-4	14	-	CASSLGGERGKLFF	TGTGCCAGCAGCCTCGGGGGGGAGAGGGGAAAACTGTTTTTT
TRBV28	TRBD1	TRBJ1-2	13	-	CASSLQGAQGYTF	TGTGCCAGCAGTCTACAGGGGGCGCAGGGCTACACCTTC
TRBV11-3	TRBD1	TRBJ2-1	16	-	CASSPRWGQGHNEQFF	TGTGCCAGCAGCCCCAGATGGGGACAGGGCCACAATGAGCAGTTCTTC
TRBV27	TRBD1	TRBJ2-7	16	-	CASSSLTSGQGYEQYF	TGTGCCAGCAGTTCCCTCACCTCGGGACAGGGCTACGAGCAGTACTTC
TRBV27	-	TRBJ1-3	13	-	CASAPGAGNTIYF	TGTGCCAGCGCTCCCGGTGCTGGAAACACCATATATTTT
TRBV7-6	TRBD1	TRBJ1-1	14	-	CASSPSEGQTEAFF	TGTGCCAGCAGCCCGAGCGAGGGACAGACTGAAGCTTTCTTT
TRBV20-1	TRBD2	TRBJ2-3	11	once	CSAISGDTQYF	TGCAGTGCTATTAGCGGGGATACGCAGTATTTT
TRBV11-2	-	TRBJ1-2	13	-	CASSLLVSYGYTF	TGTGCCAGCAGCTTACTAGTTAGCTATGGCTACACCTTC
TRBV9	TRBD1	TRBJ1-4	17	-	CASSPRLDGTANEKLFF	TGTGCCAGCAGCCCGAGACTTGACGGGACAGCTAATGAAAAACTGTTTTTT
TRBV4-3	TRBD1	TRBJ1-5	15	-	CASSQNRGGNQPQHF	TGCGCCAGCAGCCAGAACAGGGGAGGCAATCAGCCCCAGCATTTT
TRBV7-6	TRBD2	TRBJ2-1	16	-	CASSLETSGVAHEQFF	TGTGCCAGCAGCTTGGAGACTAGCGGGGTTGCGCATGAGCAGTTCTTC
TRBV29-1	TRBD1	TRBJ1-1	14	-	CSVYRGEGTGEAFF	TGCAGCGTGTACAGGGGAGAGGGCACTGGTGAAGCTTTCTTT
TRBV14	-	TRBJ1-1	14	few	CASSVGRGRTEAFF	TGTGCCAGCAGCGTCGGGCGGGGGCGGACTGAAGCTTTCTTT
TRBV9	TRBD2	TRBJ2-5	15	-	CASSVSGGALETQYF	TGTGCCAGCAGCGTTAGCGGGGGGGCTTTGGAGACCCAGTACTTC
TRBV4-3	-	TRBJ1-1	13	-	CASSLTGNTEAFF	TGCGCCAGCAGCCTTACAGGGAACACTGAAGCTTTCTTT
TRBV9	-	TRBJ2-1	15	once	CASSDQGSSYNEQFF	TGTGCCAGCAGCGATCAAGGGAGCTCCTACAATGAGCAGTTCTTC
TRBV10-1	-	TRBJ1-1	14	few	CASSDPGMNTEAFF	TGCGCCAGCAGTGACCCAGGGATGAACACTGAAGCTTTCTTT
TRBV19	-	TRBJ1-1	17	-	CASSSGRLSLMDTEAFF	TGTGCCAGTAGCTCCGGCAGACTTAGCCTGATGGACACTGAAGCTTTCTTT
TRBV7-2	TRBD2	TRBJ2-7	13	-	CASSAGTSGGPSF	TGTGCCAGCAGCGCCGGGACTAGCGGGGGCCCATCTTTC
TRBV4-2	-	TRBJ2-6	14	-	CASSARLGANVLTF	TGTGCCAGCAGCGCTCGACTTGGGGCCAACGTCCTGACTTTC
TRBV19	TRBD1	TRBJ1-2	19	-	CASSIDAAVGQGKNYGYTF	TGTGCCAGTAGTATAGATGCAGCCGTGGGACAGGGGAAAAACTATGGCTACACCTTC
TRBV6-4	TRBD2	TRBJ2-1	15	few	CASSKLAGGEDEQFF	TGTGCCAGCAGTAAACTAGCGGGGGGCGAGGATGAGCAGTTCTTC
TRBV9	-	TRBJ2-3	14	-	CASSLSGLTDTQYF	TGTGCCAGCAGCCTAAGCGGACTCACAGATACGCAGTATTTT
TRBV9	TRBD2	TRBJ2-1	20	-	CASSYRVLADLNYSYNEQFF	TGTGCCAGCAGCTATAGAGTACTAGCGGACCTTAACTACTCCTACAATGAGCAGTTCTTC
TRBV7-9	-	TRBJ2-7	12	-	CASNSPGDEQYF	TGTGCCAGCAACTCCCCCGGGGACGAGCAGTACTTC
TRBV27	TRBD1	TRBJ1-1	12	-	CATRGGWAEAFF	TGTGCCACCAGGGGGGGTTGGGCTGAAGCTTTCTTT
TRBV7-6	TRBD1	TRBJ1-3	15	-	CASRDTGGAGNTIYF	TGTGCCAGCAGGGATACAGGGGGCGCCGGAAACACCATATATTTT
TRBV9	-	TRBJ2-3	13	-	CAGSVPNSDTQYF	TGTGCCGGCAGCGTACCCAACTCAGATACGCAGTATTTT
TRBV7-9	-	TRBJ2-1	15	-	CASSPLVDSYNEQFF	TGTGCCAGCAGCCCCCTAGTTGACAGTTACAATGAGCAGTTCTTC
TRBV27	-	TRBJ1-2	15	-	CASSFLGEANYGYTF	TGTGCCAGCAGTTTTCTCGGGGAAGCCAACTATGGCTACACCTTC
TRBV14	TRBD2	TRBJ2-7	15	-	CASSHTSGVFSEQYF	TGTGCCAGCAGCCACACGAGCGGGGTCTTTTCCGAGCAGTACTTC
TRBV7-3	TRBD1	TRBJ1-2	13	-	CASSTGQGGGYTF	TGTGCCAGCAGCACCGGACAGGGCGGTGGCTACACCTTC
TRBV7-6	-	TRBJ2-3	18	-	CASSLAHVGPFATDTQYF	TGTGCCAGCAGCTTAGCGCATGTGGGGCCGTTTGCCACAGATACGCAGTATTTT
TRBV6-6	-	TRBJ1-6	14	-	CASTPDIPNSPLHF	TGTGCCAGCACCCCGGACATCCCCAATTCACCCCTCCACTTT
TRBV15	TRBD2	TRBJ2-3	21	once	CATSRVPPSGGAVGATDTQYF	TGTGCCACCAGCAGAGTTCCGCCTAGCGGGGGGGCTGTCGGTGCCACAGATACGCAGTATTTT
TRBV7-8	TRBD1	TRBJ1-2	15	-	CASSLADRGMDGYTF	TGTGCCAGCAGCTTAGCCGACAGGGGGATGGATGGCTACACCTTC